This record looks at one T cell receptor (beta chain) sequence and its context. No cognate antigen has been identified for it. Base qualities are missing; no much larger clone stands one base away. There are 17 amino acids in the CDR3, from cysteine to phenylalanine inclusive. Here the CDR3 DNA is all that survives: 51 bases in frame from base 1. According to the germline V gene (reference sequence), CDR1 reads LGHDT and CDR2 reads YNNKEL. Compared with germline, V lacks 1 base and J lacks 5 bases; bases without a gene match: 11. The data were obtained in a study of control samples from healthy donors and cancer patients (dated by TCRdb to the early 2020s). Libraries came from the immunoSEQ multiplex PCR assay. The clones in this table, taken by TCRdb from immuneACCESS, are in-frame only. Not every clone is retained; where verified, under half of the shortfall comes from an unresolved V gene, and the cause of the rest is unknown. The sample includes 90,000 to 150,000 clones, with 70% to 90% observed a single time. The top ten clones comprise less than 3.5% of the sample.

The receptor's source is a man aged 35 to 55 in good health. The sample comprised blood. The chain links TRBV3-1 (or the pseudogene TRBV3-2) with TRBJ1-2; TRBD1 aligns with 9 central bases. This receptor has the CDR3 CASSQGILQGALYGYTF. The DNA reads TGTGCCAGCAGCCAAGGAATCCTACAGGGGGCATTGTATGGCTACACCTTC.